A selection of T cell receptor beta chains follows, all from one sample in a study of T cell responses to AZD1222 COVID-19 vaccine. The protocol was immunoSEQ multiplex PCR, while the TCRdb copy is restricted to in-frame clones and leaves out a portion. The sample comprises 95,000 or so clones, roughly nine tenths of which are singletons, and around 8.4% rests with the top ten. This sample comprised peripheral blood, obtained 28 days after the second AZD1222 dose. These receptors all come from an adult who received the AZD1222 COVID-19 vaccine. The CDR3 runs from the conserved cysteine through the conserved F or W. Fields, in order: D gene, V gene, J gene, clone size, CDR3 DNA, CDR3 protein. The D gene is left open where the match is weak. Only some rows state a clone size, as once, few, many or a class for expanded clones.

-,TRBV5-6,TRBJ1-2,-,TGTGCCAGCAGCTTGTTCGGGGCTTCCGGCTACACCTTC,CASSLFGASGYTF
-,TRBV4-3,TRBJ2-5,-,TGCGCCAGCAGCGCAGGAGGTCTTGGAGAGACCCAGTACTTC,CASSAGGLGETQYF
TRBD1,TRBV6-1,TRBJ2-5,-,TGTGCCAGCAGTGAAGCGCTTCAGGGGACAGGGGAGACCCAGTACTTC,CASSEALQGTGETQYF
TRBD2,TRBV7-2,TRBJ2-1,-,TGTGCCAGCAGCTTAGCCGGCGGGAGGGTATACAATGAGCAGTTCTTC,CASSLAGGRVYNEQFF
-,TRBV5-1,TRBJ2-2,-,TGCGCCAGCACGGACTATTTGACCGGGGAGCTGTTTTTT,CASTDYLTGELFF
TRBD1,TRBV5-4,TRBJ2-1,-,TGTGCCAGCAGCTTACAGGGGGCAGGTGAGCAGTTCTTC,CASSLQGAGEQFF
TRBD2,TRBV30,TRBJ2-1,-,TGTGCCTGGAGTGCCCTAGCGGGAGGCTCCTACAATGAGCAGTTCTTC,CAWSALAGGSYNEQFF
-,TRBV19,TRBJ1-5,once,TGTGCCAGCCGCCCCTCAGGGGAAGGTCAGCCCCAGCATTTT,CASRPSGEGQPQHF
-,TRBV16,TRBJ1-6,once,TGTGCCAGCAGCCAAATTAGTCCGAATTCACCCCTCCACTTT,CASSQISPNSPLHF
-,TRBV10-1,TRBJ2-5,-,TGCGCCAGCAGTGACCCCGACGGTGACCAAGAGACCCAGTACTTC,CASSDPDGDQETQYF
TRBD2,TRBV24-1,TRBJ2-1,few,TGTGCCACCAGTGACATGGGACTAGCGGGAGGAAGCAATGAGCAGTTCTTC,CATSDMGLAGGSNEQFF
-,TRBV7-8,TRBJ2-1,-,TGTGCCAGCAGCTTATATGGGGGAGTGGTTTCCCATGAGCAGTTCTTC,CASSLYGGVVSHEQFF
-,TRBV28,TRBJ1-3,-,TGTGCCAGCAGTTTAACAGGGACTTCTGGAAACACCATATATTTT,CASSLTGTSGNTIYF
-,TRBV14,TRBJ2-2,-,TGTGCCAGCAGCCACGTCAACACCGGGGAGCTGTTTTTT,CASSHVNTGELFF
TRBD1,TRBV7-2,TRBJ2-7,-,TGTGCCAGCAGCCCTCGGACAGGGGGCTGGCACGAGCAGTACTTC,CASSPRTGGWHEQYF
-,TRBV28,TRBJ1-1,-,TGTGCCAGCGGAGCCGGGACACTGAACACTGAAGCTTTCTTT,CASGAGTLNTEAFF